The present T cell receptor beta chain was sequenced within a study of OX40 agonist ivuxolimab in advanced cancers. Data came from immunoSEQ multiplex PCR; TCRdb stores just in-frame clones and leaves some out. The table includes more than 75,000 clones, 70% to 90% detected once. Germline CDR1 reads MNHNS; CDR2 reads SASEGT. The length of the CDR3 is 18 residues. Trimming stripped 3 bases from V and 10 bases from J, with 28 bases between. V gene TRBV6-1 combines with J gene TRBJ2-1, with D perhaps matching TRBD2 (6 bases). This sequence originates from an adult with an advanced solid tumor such as melanoma, head and neck, liver or kidney cancer. The material sequenced was CD4+ or CD8+ T cells sorted from blood, taken in a trial of the OX40 agonist ivuxolimab. CDR3: CASSDHRVGLPTWREQFF. CDR3 nucleotides: TGTGCCAGCAGTGATCATAGGGTGGGACTCCCGACCTGGAGGGAGCAGTTCTTC.